This is a list of T cell receptor beta chains from one sample in a study of OX40 agonist ivuxolimab in advanced cancers. Measured with immunoSEQ multiplex PCR; TCRdb has only the in-frame clones, and not every one. The table includes tens of thousands of clones, roughly 84% detected once. Source: CD4+ or CD8+ T cells sorted from blood, taken in a trial of the OX40 agonist ivuxolimab. The receptors were sampled from an adult with an advanced solid tumor such as melanoma, head and neck, liver or kidney cancer. CDR3s include the opening cysteine and the closing phenylalanine or tryptophan. The order of the fields is J gene, V gene, clone size, D gene, CDR3 DNA, CDR3 protein. D genes are given only for firm matches. Size is omitted from some rows. Given values are once, few, many or a class for expanded clones.

TRBJ2-1 | TRBV5-1 | - | TRBD2 | TGCGCCAGCAGCAAGGGACTAGCGGGAGGCAGGGATGAGCAGTTCTTC | CASSKGLAGGRDEQFF
TRBJ1-2 | TRBV7-9 | - | TRBD1 | TGTGCCAGCAGCTTGACAGGGTCAGGCTACACCTTC | CASSLTGSGYTF
TRBJ1-1 | TRBV28 | - | TRBD1 | TGTGCCAGCAGTTTGGCCTACAGGGGAATGAACACTGAAGCTTTCTTT | CASSLAYRGMNTEAFF
TRBJ2-7 | TRBV21-1 | few | - | TGTGCCAGCAGCAAAGAGGGGGGAGAGCAGTACTTC | CASSKEGGEQYF
TRBJ1-3 | TRBV19 | - | - | TGTGCCAGTAGGATCCGGAATTCTGGAAACACCATATATTTT | CASRIRNSGNTIYF
TRBJ1-2 | TRBV18 | - | - | TGTGCCAGCTCACCCAGAGTCGGGGAATACGGCTACACCTTC | CASSPRVGEYGYTF
TRBJ1-2 | TRBV28 | - | - | TGTGCCAGCAGTTTTGAGGGCGGCTACACCTTC | CASSFEGGYTF
TRBJ2-5 | TRBV7-2 | - | - | TGTGCCAGCAGCTTAGCAGGGGCGATCGACGAGACCCAGTACTTC | CASSLAGAIDETQYF
TRBJ2-7 | TRBV5-1 | - | TRBD1 | TGCGCCAGCAGCTTGGCCGGACAGGGGGCAGGGACCTACGAGCAGTACTTC | CASSLAGQGAGTYEQYF
TRBJ2-1 | TRBV5-1 | - | TRBD2 | TGCGCCAGCAGCCTGGGACTAGCGGGAGGAGCCAATGAGCAGTTCTTC | CASSLGLAGGANEQFF
TRBJ1-3 | TRBV5-1 | - | - | TGCGCCAGCAGCTTGACTTCCAGCTCTGGAAACACCATATATTTT | CASSLTSSSGNTIYF
TRBJ2-1 | TRBV4-2 | few | - | TGTGCCAGCAGCCAGGGTGGGGGCCCAGATTACAATGAGCAGTTCTTC | CASSQGGGPDYNEQFF
TRBJ2-2 | TRBV5-1 | - | TRBD1 | TGCGCCAGCAGCTTGAACAGGGGGGAGGCCGGGGAGCTGTTTTTT | CASSLNRGEAGELFF
TRBJ2-7 | TRBV2 | once | TRBD2 | TGTGCCAGCAGTGGCGGTCCTAGCGGGGCCTACGAGCAGTACTTC | CASSGGPSGAYEQYF
TRBJ1-2 | TRBV10-2 | - | - | TGCGCCAGCAGCGGACTTGGGGCCAGCTATGGCTACACCTTC | CASSGLGASYGYTF
TRBJ2-3 | TRBV10-3 | once | TRBD1 | TGTGCCATCAGTAGCACCGACAGGGAACGGACAGATACGCAGTATTTT | CAISSTDRERTDTQYF
TRBJ2-4 | TRBV5-8 | - | - | TGTGCCAGCATCGAGGGGGGGCTAGCCAAAAACATTCAGTACTTC | CASIEGGLAKNIQYF
TRBJ1-2 | TRBV27 | - | TRBD1 | TGTGCCAGCAGCAAGGGGGCGCAGTATGGCTACACCTTC | CASSKGAQYGYTF
TRBJ2-7 | TRBV7-3 | once | TRBD1 | TGTGCCAGCAGCGCCACGACAGGGTTCGAGCAGTACTTC | CASSATTGFEQYF
TRBJ2-7 | TRBV7-8 | - | - | TGTGCCAGCAGTTTACTCCGTTACGAGCAGTACTTC | CASSLLRYEQYF
TRBJ2-1 | TRBV5-4 | - | TRBD2 | TGTGCCAGCAGCTCGCGGGGGAGCGGGAGGAACAATGAGCAGTTCTTC | CASSSRGSGRNNEQFF
TRBJ1-1 | TRBV10-3 | - | TRBD1 | TGTGCCATCACCAAGGACAGGTTGACTGAAGCTTTCTTT | CAITKDRLTEAFF
TRBJ2-3 | TRBV2 | - | - | TGTGCCAGCAGTGAAGCTAGAGGGGGAGGGTATACGCAGTATTTT | CASSEARGGGYTQYF
TRBJ2-1 | TRBV19 | - | - | TGTGCCAGTAGTATAGATCTGGGGACTGAGCAGTTCTTC | CASSIDLGTEQFF
TRBJ2-5 | TRBV5-1 | - | - | TGCGCCAGCAGCTCCCAGGGTCAACGGGAGACCCAGTACTTC | CASSSQGQRETQYF
TRBJ2-7 | TRBV11-3 | few | TRBD2 | TGTGCCAGCAGTTCTAGACTAGCGGGAGATTTGTACGAGCAGTACTTC | CASSSRLAGDLYEQYF
TRBJ2-2 | TRBV10-3 | - | TRBD2 | TGTGCCATCAGTGATCTAGCGGGCCCGGGCACCGGGGAGCTGTTTTTT | CAISDLAGPGTGELFF
TRBJ2-1 | TRBV11-3 | once | - | TGTGCCAGCAGCTTAGATCGGTGGCGAGATGAGCAGTTCTTC | CASSLDRWRDEQFF
TRBJ2-1 | TRBV6-1 | - | - | TGTGCCAGCAGTGATTTGGTAGGGCAGGGTTTCGACAATGAGCAGTTCTTC | CASSDLVGQGFDNEQFF
TRBJ1-2 | TRBV30 | - | - | TGTGCCTGGAGTGAAATTGTGGGGCATGGCTACACCTTC | CAWSEIVGHGYTF
TRBJ2-7 | TRBV11-2 | - | - | TGTGCCAGCAGCTTAAATCCGGGGCCGGGGTACGAGCAGTACTTC | CASSLNPGPGYEQYF
TRBJ1-5 | TRBV25-1 | - | - | TGTGCCAGCAGTGCCCTAAGCAATCAGCCCCAGCATTTT | CASSALSNQPQHF
TRBJ2-2 | TRBV19 | - | - | TGTGCCAGTAGTATTCTCCCCGCTGTGGGGGAGCTGTTTTTT | CASSILPAVGELFF
TRBJ1-5 | TRBV19 | - | - | TGTGCCAGCGGCACCATGAGGAACAATCAGCCCCAGCATTTT | CASGTMRNNQPQHF
TRBJ2-3 | TRBV7-3 | - | - | TGTGCCAGCAGCTCGGGGGTCCGGAGGACAGATACGCAGTATTTT | CASSSGVRRTDTQYF
TRBJ2-1 | TRBV7-3 | few | - | TGTGCCAGCAGCCTCGGAACCTACAATGAGCAGTTCTTC | CASSLGTYNEQFF
TRBJ1-1 | TRBV25-1 | - | TRBD1 | TGTGCCAGTCTAGGGACAGGGCTTGAAGCTTTCTTT | CASLGTGLEAFF
TRBJ2-1 | TRBV29-1 | once | TRBD2 | TGCAGCGTAGGCGGGAGTTCCTACAATGAGCAGTTCTTC | CSVGGSSYNEQFF
TRBJ2-5 | TRBV19 | - | - | TGTGCCAGTAGTTCCCCTCGGCGGGGCCAAGAGACCCAGTACTTC | CASSSPRRGQETQYF
TRBJ1-1 | TRBV19 | few | - | TGTGCCACCGCCCCCAGTAGGGTTAAGAACACTGAAGCTTTCTTT | CATAPSRVKNTEAFF
TRBJ2-7 | TRBV5-1 | - | - | TGCGCCAGCAGCTGGGGGACCACCCAAGGGAACGAGCAGTACTTC | CASSWGTTQGNEQYF
TRBJ2-2 | TRBV18 | - | TRBD2 | TGTGCCAGCTCACCATTCGGACTAGCGGGTGCTAATGATGGGGAGCTGTTTTTT | CASSPFGLAGANDGELFF